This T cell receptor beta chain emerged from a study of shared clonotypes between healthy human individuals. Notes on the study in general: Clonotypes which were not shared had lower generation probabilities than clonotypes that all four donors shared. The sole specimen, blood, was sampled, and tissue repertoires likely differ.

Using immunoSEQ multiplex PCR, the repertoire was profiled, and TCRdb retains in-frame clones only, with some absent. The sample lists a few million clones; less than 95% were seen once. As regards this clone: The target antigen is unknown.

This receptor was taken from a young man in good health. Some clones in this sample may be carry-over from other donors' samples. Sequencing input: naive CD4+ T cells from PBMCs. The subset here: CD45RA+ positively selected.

The CDR3 loop reads CASSYSRGVNEKLFF. DNA for the CDR3: TGTGCCAGCAGTTACTCGAGGGGGGTTAATGAAAAACTGTTTTTT. The V call is TRBV6-6, the J call TRBJ1-4; possible D gene TRBD1, 6 bases. Germline V lookup: CDR1 MNHNY, CDR2 SVGAGI (reference sequence). The CDR3 has 15 amino acids. Trimming left V 0 bases short and J 4 bases short, with 9 bases between.